This T cell receptor beta chain was documented in a study of radiation and T cells in renal cell carcinoma. Study outcomes and limitations: Baseline intratumoral clonotype presence is unknown without pretreatment biopsies. Top tumor clonotypes rose in blood 2 weeks post-radiation, then contracted.

Described time point: blood 4 weeks post-SBRT, at nephrectomy. Treatment given: 15 Gy SBRT to primary tumor, nephrectomy 4 weeks later. Nephrectomy followed 15 Gy stereotactic body radiation by 4 weeks. Radiation-treated patients gave blood at baseline, week 2 and week 4. Generated by immunoSEQ multiplex PCR, the TCRdb table keeps only in-frame clones and is missing some. Of tens of thousands of clones listed, about 82% are singletons. Concerning this clone itself: What it binds is unknown.

Germline CDR1 MRHNA, CDR2 SNTAGT. The CDR3 totals 15 residues. V shed 0 bases and J shed 5 bases, with 10 bases lying between them. The specimen comprised blood, sampled from a patient whose treatment included radiotherapy and nephrectomy. V gene TRBV6-4 combines with J gene TRBJ2-2, with D possibly TRBD2 on 5 matching bases. This sequence was found in a middle-aged man with renal cell carcinoma. CDR3 protein: CASSDSGEGTGELFF. DNA of the CDR3: TGTGCCAGCAGTGACTCAGGAGAGGGAACCGGGGAGCTGTTTTTT.